This TCR beta chain emerged from a study of shared clonotypes between healthy human individuals. This clone was counted many times. Repertoires were generated with immunoSEQ multiplex PCR, while TCRdb's copy carries only in-frame clones and drops some. The sample contains approximately 1.1 million clones, approximately 80% of which appear only once. The CDR3 spans 16 residues. V dropped 2 bases and J dropped 3 bases, with 14 bases sitting between them. Germline V gives CDR1 SEHNR, CDR2 FQNEAQ (reference sequence). The sequenced material came from memory CD4+ T cells from PBMCs. The sample's subset: CD45RA-negative fraction. V is TRBV7-9 and J is TRBJ2-1, with D unresolved. The TCR originated in a man in his late teens or twenties in good health. Some clones in this sample may be carry-over from other donors' samples. In DNA form, the CDR3 reads TGTGCCAGCAGCTTACAGACTCTCTTTCGCTACAATGAGCAGTTCTTC. Protein: CASSLQTLFRYNEQFF.